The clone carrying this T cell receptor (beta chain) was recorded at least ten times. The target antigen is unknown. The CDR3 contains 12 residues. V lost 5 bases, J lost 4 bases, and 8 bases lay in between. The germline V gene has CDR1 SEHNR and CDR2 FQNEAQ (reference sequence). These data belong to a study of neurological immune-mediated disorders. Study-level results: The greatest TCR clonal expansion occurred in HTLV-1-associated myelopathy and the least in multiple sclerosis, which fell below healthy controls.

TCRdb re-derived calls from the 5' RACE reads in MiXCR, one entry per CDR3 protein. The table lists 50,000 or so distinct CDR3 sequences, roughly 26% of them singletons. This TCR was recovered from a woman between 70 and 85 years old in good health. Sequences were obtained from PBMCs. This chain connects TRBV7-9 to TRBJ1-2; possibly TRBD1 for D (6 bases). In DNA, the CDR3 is TGTGCCAGCAGCAGGGACATCTATGGCTACACCTTC. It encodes CASSRDIYGYTF.